The rows below give T cell receptor beta chains drawn from one sample of a study of blood T cell repertoires in COVID-19. The method was immunoSEQ multiplex PCR; TCRdb's version includes in-frame clones alone and lacks a portion of them. The sample contains roughly 100,000 clones, over 75% of which appear only once. Sequenced input: peripheral blood. These receptors originate from a human donor in a cohort sampled during active or convalescent COVID-19. Each CDR3 is given with its conserved first and last residue. The D gene is left open where the match is weak. Expanded clones are given a class, and other clones once, few, many or no size at all.

v_call	clone_size	j_call	d_call	cdr3_aa	cdr3_nt
TRBV10-2	.	TRBJ2-1	TRBD1	CASSMTGDKQFF	TGCGCCAGCAGTATGACAGGGGACAAACAGTTCTTC
TRBV5-4	.	TRBJ2-4	TRBD1	CASTDRGNDIQYF	TGTGCCAGCACCGACAGGGGGAATGACATTCAGTACTTC
TRBV5-1	.	TRBJ2-2	.	CASSHGHLNTGELFF	TGCGCCAGCAGCCACGGACACCTGAACACCGGGGAGCTGTTTTTT
TRBV5-4	.	TRBJ2-1	.	CASSHSAGISYNEQFF	TGTGCCAGCAGTCATTCAGCGGGTATCTCCTACAATGAGCAGTTCTTC
TRBV3-1/TRBV3-2	.	TRBJ2-1	.	CASSPGPGGFGASYNEQFF	TGTGCCAGCAGCCCGGGCCCTGGGGGGTTTGGAGCCTCCTACAATGAGCAGTTCTTC
TRBV9	.	TRBJ1-2	.	CASSVGIGANYGYTF	TGTGCCAGCAGCGTAGGGATAGGGGCGAACTATGGCTACACCTTC
TRBV6-5	.	TRBJ2-1	.	CATNPRRGHNEQFF	TGTGCCACGAACCCCCGCAGGGGTCACAATGAGCAGTTCTTC
TRBV6-5	.	TRBJ2-1	TRBD2	CASRKRGAGEQFF	TGTGCCAGCAGGAAGCGGGGGGCCGGGGAGCAGTTCTTC
TRBV5-1	.	TRBJ1-1	.	CASSLAGRGTEAFF	TGCGCCAGCAGCTTGGCTGGCAGGGGCACTGAAGCTTTCTTT
TRBV9	.	TRBJ2-7	.	CASSVGRADYEQYF	TGTGCCAGCAGCGTCGGGCGAGCGGACTACGAGCAGTACTTC
TRBV5-5	.	TRBJ2-1	.	CASSRSSAANEQFF	TGTGCCAGCAGCCGCTCTAGCGCTGCCAATGAGCAGTTCTTC
TRBV18	.	TRBJ1-6	.	CASSPGGNSPLHF	TGTGCCAGCTCACCGGGGGGGAATTCACCCCTCCACTTT
TRBV4-2	.	TRBJ2-5	.	CASSQDEAVTTQYF	TGTGCCAGCAGCCAAGATGAAGCTGTAACTACCCAGTACTTC
TRBV5-4	few	TRBJ2-2	.	CASSPRLGGNTGELFF	TGTGCCAGCAGCCCTAGACTAGGAGGGAACACCGGGGAGCTGTTTTTT
TRBV18	.	TRBJ2-6	TRBD1	CASSSQGTGANVLTF	TGTGCCAGCTCATCACAGGGGACTGGGGCCAACGTCCTGACTTTC
TRBV11-3	.	TRBJ1-2	.	CASSAYGTPYGYTF	TGTGCCAGCAGCGCTTACGGGACACCTTATGGCTACACCTTC
TRBV5-1	.	TRBJ1-1	.	CASSSIRGPMNTEAFF	TGCGCCAGCAGCTCGATCAGGGGACCGATGAACACTGAAGCTTTCTTT
TRBV7-8	.	TRBJ2-3	TRBD2	CASSSRVAGVGDTQYF	TGTGCCAGCAGCTCGCGGGTAGCGGGGGTTGGGGATACGCAGTATTTT
TRBV11-2	few	TRBJ1-2	.	CASSLDQVRGGYTF	TGTGCCAGCAGCTTAGATCAGGTCAGGGGTGGCTACACCTTC
TRBV3-1/TRBV3-2	.	TRBJ1-5	TRBD1	CASSQSTGQGRQPQHF	TGTGCCAGCAGCCAATCGACCGGACAGGGACGCCAGCCCCAGCATTTT
TRBV9	few	TRBJ2-5	TRBD2	CASSVAYGGLAGEETQYF	TGTGCCAGCAGCGTAGCTTATGGGGGACTAGCGGGGGAAGAGACCCAGTACTTC
TRBV5-1	.	TRBJ2-5	TRBD2	CASSLYGTKETQYF	TGCGCCAGCAGCTTGTATGGGACTAAAGAGACCCAGTACTTC